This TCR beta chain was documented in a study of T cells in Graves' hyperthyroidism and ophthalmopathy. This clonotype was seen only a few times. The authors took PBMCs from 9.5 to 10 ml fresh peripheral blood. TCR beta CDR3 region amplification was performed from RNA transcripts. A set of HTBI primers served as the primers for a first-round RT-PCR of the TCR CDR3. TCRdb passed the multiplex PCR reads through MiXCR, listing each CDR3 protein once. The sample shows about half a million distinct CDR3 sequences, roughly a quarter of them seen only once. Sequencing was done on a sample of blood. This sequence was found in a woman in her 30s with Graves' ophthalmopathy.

Here the CDR3 DNA reads TGTGCCAGCAGTGGATACTACGAGCTCGGGAACTATGGCTACACCTTC. Translating gives CASSGYYELGNYGYTF. The chain recombines TRBV6-1 with TRBJ1-2; no reliable D call. This CDR3 comprises 16 residues. Germline V gene lookup returns CDR1 MNHNS and CDR2 SASEGT. V was pared by 4 bases and J by 2 bases, with 17 bases between.